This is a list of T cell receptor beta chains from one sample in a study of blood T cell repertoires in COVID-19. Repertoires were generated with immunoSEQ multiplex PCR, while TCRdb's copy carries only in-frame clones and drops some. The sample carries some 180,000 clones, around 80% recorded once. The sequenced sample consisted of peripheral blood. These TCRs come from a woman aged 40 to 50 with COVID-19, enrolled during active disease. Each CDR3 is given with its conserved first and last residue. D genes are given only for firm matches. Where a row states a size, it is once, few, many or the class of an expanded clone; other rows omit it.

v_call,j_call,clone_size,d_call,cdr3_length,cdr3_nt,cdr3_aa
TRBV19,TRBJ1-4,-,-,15,TGTGCCAGTACAAAACCGGGGTACTATAATGAAAAACTGTTTTTT,CASTKPGYYNEKLFF
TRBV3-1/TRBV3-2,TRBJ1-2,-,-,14,TGTGCCAGCAGCCAAGGGCGGACAGCCTATGGCTACACCTTC,CASSQGRTAYGYTF
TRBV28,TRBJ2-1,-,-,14,TGTGCCAGCAGTCCCCCGGACAGAAGGGATGAGCAGTTCTTC,CASSPPDRRDEQFF
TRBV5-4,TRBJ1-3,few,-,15,TGTGCCAGCAGCTTGGGGCGGACAATCGGAAACACCATATATTTT,CASSLGRTIGNTIYF
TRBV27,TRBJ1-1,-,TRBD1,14,TGTGCCAGCACCACGACAGGGTGGGACACTGAAGCTTTCTTT,CASTTTGWDTEAFF
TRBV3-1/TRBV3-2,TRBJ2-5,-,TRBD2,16,TGTGCCAGCACCCTCGGGAGGGGTCCTCGCCAAGAGACCCAGTACTTC,CASTLGRGPRQETQYF
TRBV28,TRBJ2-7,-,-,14,TGTGCCAGCAGTTTACGAGGGAGAATCTACGAGCAGTACTTC,CASSLRGRIYEQYF
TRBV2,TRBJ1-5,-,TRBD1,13,TGTGCCACCCAGGGACAGAGCAATCAGCCCCAGCATTTT,CATQGQSNQPQHF
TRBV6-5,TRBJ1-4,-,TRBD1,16,TGTGCCAGCAGTTACTTATTGACAGGGGGAGGTGAAAAACTGTTTTTT,CASSYLLTGGGEKLFF
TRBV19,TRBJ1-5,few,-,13,TGTGCCAGCGGCTGGGGGAGGGATCAGCCCCAGCATTTT,CASGWGRDQPQHF
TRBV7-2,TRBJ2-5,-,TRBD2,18,TGTGCCAGCAGCTTAGAGGGGCGACTAGCGGGGTGGGGGGAGACCCAGTACTTC,CASSLEGRLAGWGETQYF
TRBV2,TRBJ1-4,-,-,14,TGTGCCAGCCAGAAGGGAGTAGTTGGGGAAAAACTGTTTTTT,CASQKGVVGEKLFF
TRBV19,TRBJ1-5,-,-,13,TGTGCCAGTAGTGGCCGGGGCAATCAGCCCCAGCATTTT,CASSGRGNQPQHF
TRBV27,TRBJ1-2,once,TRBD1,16,TGTGCCAGCAGTTTAGAGGGACAGGGCACGTCCTATGGCTACACCTTC,CASSLEGQGTSYGYTF
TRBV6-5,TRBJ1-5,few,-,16,TGTGCCAGCAGTTACTCGCGGCGAGCAAGCAATCAGCCCCAGCATTTT,CASSYSRRASNQPQHF
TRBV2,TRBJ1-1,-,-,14,TGTGCCAGCAGTGGCCGGGGGACGAACACTGAAGCTTTCTTT,CASSGRGTNTEAFF
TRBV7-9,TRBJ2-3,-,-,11,TGTGCCAGCAGCCTCTCCCTAGGGCAGTATTTT,CASSLSLGQYF
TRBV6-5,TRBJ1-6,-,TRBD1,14,TGTGCCAGCAGTTGGGACAGGAATAATTCACCCCTCCACTTT,CASSWDRNNSPLHF
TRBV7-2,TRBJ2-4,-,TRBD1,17,TGTGCCAGCAGCTTCGCCTCGACAGGGTTTTATTCAAACATTCAGTACTTC,CASSFASTGFYSNIQYF
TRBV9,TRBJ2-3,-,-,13,TGTGCCAGCAGCTCAGGGATCACAGATACGCAGTATTTT,CASSSGITDTQYF
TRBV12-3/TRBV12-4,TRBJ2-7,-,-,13,TGTGCCAGCAGTTCCCCTCCTAACTACGAGCAGTACTTC,CASSSPPNYEQYF
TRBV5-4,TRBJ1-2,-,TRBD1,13,TGTGCCAGCAGCTTGGAAGGGGGCGATGGCTACACCTTC,CASSLEGGDGYTF